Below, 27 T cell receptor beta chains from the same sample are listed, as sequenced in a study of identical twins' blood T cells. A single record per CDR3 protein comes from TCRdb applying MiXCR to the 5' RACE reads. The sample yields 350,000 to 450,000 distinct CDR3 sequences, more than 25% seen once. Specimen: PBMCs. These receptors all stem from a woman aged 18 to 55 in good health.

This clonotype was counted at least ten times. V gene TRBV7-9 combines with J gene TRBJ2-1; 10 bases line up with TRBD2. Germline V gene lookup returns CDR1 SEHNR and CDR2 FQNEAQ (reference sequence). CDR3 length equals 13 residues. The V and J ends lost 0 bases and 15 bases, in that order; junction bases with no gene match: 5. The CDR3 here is CASSLAASGSPFF. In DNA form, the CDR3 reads TGTGCCAGCAGCTTAGCGGCTAGCGGGAGTCCGTTCTTC.

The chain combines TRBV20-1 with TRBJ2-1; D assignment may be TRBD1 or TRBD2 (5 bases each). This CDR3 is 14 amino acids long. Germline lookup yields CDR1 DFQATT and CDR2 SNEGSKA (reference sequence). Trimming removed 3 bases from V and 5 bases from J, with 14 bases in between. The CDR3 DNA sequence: TGCAGTGCTAGTAGAGCAGGGACCAACAATGAGCAGTTCTTC. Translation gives CSASRAGTNNEQFF.

The CDR3 region has the DNA TGTGCCAGCAGCCAAAAGACCGGGACTAGCAGTGAGCAGTTCTTC. Translating gives CASSQKTGTSSEQFF. The chain recombines TRBV6-4 with TRBJ2-1; TRBD2 matches at 9 bases. The germline V gene encodes CDR1 MRHNA and CDR2 SNTAGT. The CDR3 sequence is 15 residues long. V dropped 6 bases and J dropped 9; count of bases not matched to a gene: 12.

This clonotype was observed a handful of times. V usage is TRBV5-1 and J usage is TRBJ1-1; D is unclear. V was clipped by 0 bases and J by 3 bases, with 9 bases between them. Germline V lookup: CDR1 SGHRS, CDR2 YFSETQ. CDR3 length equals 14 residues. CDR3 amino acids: CASSLEGGDTEAFF. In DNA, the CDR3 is TGCGCCAGCAGCTTGGAGGGTGGGGACACTGAAGCTTTCTTT. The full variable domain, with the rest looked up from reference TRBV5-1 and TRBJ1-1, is KAGVTQTPRYLIKTRGQQVTLSCSPISGHRSVSWYQQTPGQGLQFLFEYFSETQRNKGNFPGRFSGRQFSNSRSEMNVSTLELGDSALYLCASSLEGGDTEAFFGQGTRLTVV.

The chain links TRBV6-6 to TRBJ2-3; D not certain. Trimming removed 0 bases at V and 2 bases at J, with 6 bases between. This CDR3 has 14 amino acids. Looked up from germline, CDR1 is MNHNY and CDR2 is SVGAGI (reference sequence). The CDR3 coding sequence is TGTGCCAGCAGTTACTCGATGGCCACAGATACGCAGTATTTT. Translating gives CASSYSMATDTQYF.

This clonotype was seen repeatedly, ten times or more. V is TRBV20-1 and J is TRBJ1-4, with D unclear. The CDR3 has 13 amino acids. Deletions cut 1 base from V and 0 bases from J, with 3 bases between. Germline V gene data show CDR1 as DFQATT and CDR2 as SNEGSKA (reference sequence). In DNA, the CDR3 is TGCAGTGCTAGAGGGGCAACTAATGAAAAACTGTTTTTT. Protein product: CSARGATNEKLFF.

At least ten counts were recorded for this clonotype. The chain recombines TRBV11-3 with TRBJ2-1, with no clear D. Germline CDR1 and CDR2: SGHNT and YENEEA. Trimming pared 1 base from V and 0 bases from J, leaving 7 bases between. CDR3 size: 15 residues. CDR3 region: CASSLGRSSYNEQFF. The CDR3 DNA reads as TGTGCCAGCAGCTTAGGACGGAGCTCCTACAATGAGCAGTTCTTC.

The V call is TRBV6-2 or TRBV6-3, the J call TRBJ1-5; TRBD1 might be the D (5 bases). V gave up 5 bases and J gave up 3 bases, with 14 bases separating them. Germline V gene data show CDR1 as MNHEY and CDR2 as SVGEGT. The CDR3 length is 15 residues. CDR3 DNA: TGTGCCAGCAGTCCCGACAAAGGGGTCAATCAGCCCCAGCATTTT. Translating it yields CASSPDKGVNQPQHF.

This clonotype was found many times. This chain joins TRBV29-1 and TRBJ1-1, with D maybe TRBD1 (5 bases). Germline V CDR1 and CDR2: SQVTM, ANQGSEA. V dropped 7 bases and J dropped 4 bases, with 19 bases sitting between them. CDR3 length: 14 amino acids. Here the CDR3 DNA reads TGCAGCGCTATGGCGGCGGATAGGGGCACTGAAGCTTTCTTT. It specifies CSAMAADRGTEAFF. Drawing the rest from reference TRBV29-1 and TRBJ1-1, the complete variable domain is SAVISQKPSRDICQRGTSLTIQCQVDSQVTMMFWYRQQPGQSLTLIATANQGSEATYESGFVIDKFPISRPNLTFSTLTVSNMSPEDSSIYLCSAMAADRGTEAFFGQGTRLTVV.

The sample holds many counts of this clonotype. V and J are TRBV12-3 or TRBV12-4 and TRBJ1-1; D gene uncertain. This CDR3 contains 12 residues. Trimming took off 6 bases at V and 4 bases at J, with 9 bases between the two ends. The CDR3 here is CASSPWFTEAFF. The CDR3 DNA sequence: TGTGCCAGCAGCCCCTGGTTCACTGAAGCTTTCTTT.

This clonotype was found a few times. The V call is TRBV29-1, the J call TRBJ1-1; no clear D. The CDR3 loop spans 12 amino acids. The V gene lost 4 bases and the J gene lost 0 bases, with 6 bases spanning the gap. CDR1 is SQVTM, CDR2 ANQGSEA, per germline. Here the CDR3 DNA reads TGCAGCGTTGGAGGAATGAACACTGAAGCTTTCTTT. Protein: CSVGGMNTEAFF.

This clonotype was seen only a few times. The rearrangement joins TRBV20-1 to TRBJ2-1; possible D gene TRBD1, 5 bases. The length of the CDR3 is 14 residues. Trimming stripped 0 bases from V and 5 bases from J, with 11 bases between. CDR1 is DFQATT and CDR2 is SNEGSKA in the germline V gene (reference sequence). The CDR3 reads CSARDQGRNNEQFF. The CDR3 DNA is TGCAGTGCTAGAGATCAGGGCAGAAACAATGAGCAGTTCTTC.

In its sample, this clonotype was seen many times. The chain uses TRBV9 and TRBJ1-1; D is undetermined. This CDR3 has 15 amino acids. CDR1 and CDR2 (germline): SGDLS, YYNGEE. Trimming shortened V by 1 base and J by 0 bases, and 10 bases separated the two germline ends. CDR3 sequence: CASSVTSRMNTEAFF. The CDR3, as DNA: TGTGCCAGCAGCGTAACGTCCCGCATGAACACTGAAGCTTTCTTT.

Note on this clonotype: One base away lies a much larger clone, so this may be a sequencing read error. Written as DNA, the CDR3 is TGCAGCGTTGTAAGGTCTGACTATGGCTACACCTTC. Encoded protein: CSVVRSDYGYTF. The rearrangement uses TRBV29-1 and TRBJ1-2; D not resolved. The CDR3 contains 12 residues. The V end lost 4 bases, the J end lost 3 bases, and 9 bases lay between the germline ends. Looked up from germline, CDR1 is SQVTM and CDR2 is ANQGSEA. Drawing the rest from reference TRBV29-1 and TRBJ1-2, the complete variable domain is SAVISQKPSRDICQRGTSLTIQCQVDSQVTMMFWYRQQPGQSLTLIATANQGSEATYESGFVIDKFPISRPNLTFSTLTVSNMSPEDSSIYLCSVVRSDYGYTFGSGTRLTVV.

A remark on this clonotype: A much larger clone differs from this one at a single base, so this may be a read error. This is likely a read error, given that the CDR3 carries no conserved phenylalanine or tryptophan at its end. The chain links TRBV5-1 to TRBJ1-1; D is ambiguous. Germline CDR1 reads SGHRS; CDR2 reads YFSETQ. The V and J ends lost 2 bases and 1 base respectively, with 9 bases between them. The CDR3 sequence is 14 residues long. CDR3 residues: CASSFDGKNTEAFL. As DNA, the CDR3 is TGCGCCAGCAGCTTTGACGGGAAGAACACTGAAGCTTTCCTT.

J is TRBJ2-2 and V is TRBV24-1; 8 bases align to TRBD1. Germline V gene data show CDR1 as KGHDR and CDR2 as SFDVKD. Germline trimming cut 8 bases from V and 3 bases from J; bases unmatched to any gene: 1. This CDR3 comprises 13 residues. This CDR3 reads CATKDRDTGELFF. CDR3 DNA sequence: TGTGCCACCAAGGACAGGGACACCGGGGAGCTGTTTTTT.

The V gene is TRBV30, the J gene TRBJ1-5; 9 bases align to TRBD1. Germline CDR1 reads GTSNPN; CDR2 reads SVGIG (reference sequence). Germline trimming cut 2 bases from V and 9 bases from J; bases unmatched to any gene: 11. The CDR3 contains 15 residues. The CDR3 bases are TGTGCCTGGAGTATCGGGACAGGGCTTTATCGGCCCCAGCATTTT. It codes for CAWSIGTGLYRPQHF.

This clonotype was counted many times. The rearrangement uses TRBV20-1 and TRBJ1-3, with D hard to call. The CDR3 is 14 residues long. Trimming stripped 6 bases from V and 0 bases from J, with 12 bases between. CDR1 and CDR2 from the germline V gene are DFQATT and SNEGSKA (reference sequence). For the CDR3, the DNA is TGCAGTGCCTCCGGACGGCCCTCTGGAAACACCATATATTTT. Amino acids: CSASGRPSGNTIYF.

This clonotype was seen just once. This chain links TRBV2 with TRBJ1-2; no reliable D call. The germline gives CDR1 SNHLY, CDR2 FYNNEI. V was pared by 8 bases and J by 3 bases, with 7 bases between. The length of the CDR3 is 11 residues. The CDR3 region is CASGPYYGYTF. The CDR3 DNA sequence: TGTGCCAGCGGACCTTACTATGGCTACACCTTC.

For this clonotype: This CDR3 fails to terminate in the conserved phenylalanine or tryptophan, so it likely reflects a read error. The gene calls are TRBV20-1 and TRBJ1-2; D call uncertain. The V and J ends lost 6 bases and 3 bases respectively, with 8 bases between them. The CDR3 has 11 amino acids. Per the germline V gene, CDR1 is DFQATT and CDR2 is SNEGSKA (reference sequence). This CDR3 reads CSAWADYGYTL. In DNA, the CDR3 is TGCAGTGCGTGGGCGGACTATGGCTACACCCTC.

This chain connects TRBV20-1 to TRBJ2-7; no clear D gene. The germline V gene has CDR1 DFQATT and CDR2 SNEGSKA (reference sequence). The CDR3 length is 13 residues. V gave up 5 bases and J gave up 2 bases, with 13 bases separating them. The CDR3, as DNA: TGCAGTGCTGTAGTAGGCGGCGCCTACGAGCAGTACTTC. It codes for CSAVVGGAYEQYF.

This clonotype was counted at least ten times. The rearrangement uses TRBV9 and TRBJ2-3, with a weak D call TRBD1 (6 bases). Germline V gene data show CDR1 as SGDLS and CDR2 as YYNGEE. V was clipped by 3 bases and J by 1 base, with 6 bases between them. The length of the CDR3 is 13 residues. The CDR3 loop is CASSEGGTDTQYF. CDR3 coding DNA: TGTGCCAGCAGCGAGGGGGGCACAGATACGCAGTATTTT. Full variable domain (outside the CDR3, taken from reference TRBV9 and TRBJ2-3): DSGVTQTPKHLITATGQRVTLRCSPRSGDLSVYWYQQSLDQGLQFLIQYYNGEERAKGNILERFSAQQFPDLHSELNLSSLELGDSALYFCASSEGGTDTQYFGPGTRLTVL.

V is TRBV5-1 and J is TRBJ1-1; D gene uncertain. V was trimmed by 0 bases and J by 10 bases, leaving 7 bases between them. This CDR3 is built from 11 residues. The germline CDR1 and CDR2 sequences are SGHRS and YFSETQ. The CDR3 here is CASSLGDGAFF. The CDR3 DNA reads TGCGCCAGCAGCTTGGGGGATGGAGCTTTCTTT.

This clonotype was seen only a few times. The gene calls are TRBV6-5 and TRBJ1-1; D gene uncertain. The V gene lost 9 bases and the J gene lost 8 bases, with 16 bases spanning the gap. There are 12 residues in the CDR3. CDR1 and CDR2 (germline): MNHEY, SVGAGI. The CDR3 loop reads CASTSGVQEAFF. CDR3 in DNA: TGTGCCAGTACCTCCGGGGTACAAGAAGCTTTCTTT.

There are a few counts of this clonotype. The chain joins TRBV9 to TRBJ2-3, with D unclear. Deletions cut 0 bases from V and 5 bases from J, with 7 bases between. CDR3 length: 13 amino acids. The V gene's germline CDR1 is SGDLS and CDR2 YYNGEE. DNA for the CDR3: TGTGCCAGCAGCGTAGGGTTGCGAGATACGCAGTATTTT. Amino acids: CASSVGLRDTQYF. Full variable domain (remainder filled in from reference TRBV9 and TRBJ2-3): DSGVTQTPKHLITATGQRVTLRCSPRSGDLSVYWYQQSLDQGLQFLIQYYNGEERAKGNILERFSAQQFPDLHSELNLSSLELGDSALYFCASSVGLRDTQYFGPGTRLTVL.

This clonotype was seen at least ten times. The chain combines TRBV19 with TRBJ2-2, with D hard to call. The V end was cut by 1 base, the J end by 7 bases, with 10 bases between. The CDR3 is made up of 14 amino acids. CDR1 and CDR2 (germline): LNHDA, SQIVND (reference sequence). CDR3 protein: CASSIARVRGELFF. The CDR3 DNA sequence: TGTGCCAGTAGTATAGCTAGGGTCCGCGGGGAGCTGTTTTTT.

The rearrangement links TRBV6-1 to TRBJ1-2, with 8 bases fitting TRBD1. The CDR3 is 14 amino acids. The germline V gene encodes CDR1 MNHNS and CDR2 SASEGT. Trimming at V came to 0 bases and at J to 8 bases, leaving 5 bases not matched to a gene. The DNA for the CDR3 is TGTGCCAGCAGTGAAGCGCAGGGGGCACAAGGCTACACCTTC. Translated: CASSEAQGAQGYTF.